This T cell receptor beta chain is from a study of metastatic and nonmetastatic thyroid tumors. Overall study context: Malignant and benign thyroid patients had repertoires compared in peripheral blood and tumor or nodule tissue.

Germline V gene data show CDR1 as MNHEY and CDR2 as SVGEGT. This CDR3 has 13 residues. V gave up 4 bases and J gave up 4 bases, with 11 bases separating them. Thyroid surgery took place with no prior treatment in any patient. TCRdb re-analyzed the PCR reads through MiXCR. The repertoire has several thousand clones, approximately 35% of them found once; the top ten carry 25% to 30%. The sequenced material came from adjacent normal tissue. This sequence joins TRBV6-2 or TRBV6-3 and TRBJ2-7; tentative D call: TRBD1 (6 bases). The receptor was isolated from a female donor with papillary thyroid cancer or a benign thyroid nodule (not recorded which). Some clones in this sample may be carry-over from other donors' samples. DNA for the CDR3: TGTGCCAGCAGTTCCCTACAGGGTTACGAGCAGTACTTC. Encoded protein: CASSSLQGYEQYF.